Listed below are T cell receptor beta chains from one sample, sequenced in a study of blood T cell repertoires in COVID-19. The assay was immunoSEQ multiplex PCR, and TCRdb's table has in-frame clones only and misses some. The sample holds nearly 110,000 clones, about 80% seen once. The sequencing sample was made of peripheral blood. All receptors come from a man in his sixties or seventies with acute or convalescent COVID-19. Both conserved end residues are part of each CDR3. The D gene is left open where the match is weak. Rows may omit the clone size; those that give it use once, few, many or a size class.

cdr3_nt cdr3_aa clone_size d_call j_call v_call
TGTGCCAGTAGTATATGGGGAGCTGACCGCCGACTGTTTTTT CASSIWGADRRLFF - - TRBJ1-4 TRBV19
TGTGCCAGCGACACGACAGGGCTGAACACTGAAGCTTTCTTT CASDTTGLNTEAFF - TRBD1 TRBJ1-1 TRBV2
TGTGCCATAGCCCGAGCGGGGGGCTACAATGAGCAGTTCTTC CAIARAGGYNEQFF - TRBD2 TRBJ2-1 TRBV7-2
TGTGCCAGCAGTTTTGGGGGGAATTCACCCCTCCACTTT CASSFGGNSPLHF - - TRBJ1-6 TRBV12-3/TRBV12-4
TGTGCCAGTAGTATTACAGGGGGAGCAGATACGCAGTATTTT CASSITGGADTQYF - TRBD1 TRBJ2-3 TRBV19
TGTGCCAGCAAGGACAGGGGGTTTGGCTATGGCTACACCTTC CASKDRGFGYGYTF many TRBD1 TRBJ1-2 TRBV2
TGTGCCAGCAGTGAAGCGGCGGTAAACACTGAAGCTTTCTTT CASSEAAVNTEAFF - - TRBJ1-1 TRBV2
TGTGCCAGCAGTTACCGGGAAGGGAACACTGAAGCTTTCTTT CASSYREGNTEAFF - - TRBJ1-1 TRBV6-6
TGTGCCAGCAGCATTCCGGACAGGGGGCGCTTCGAGCAGTACTTC CASSIPDRGRFEQYF - TRBD1 TRBJ2-7 TRBV7-2
TGCGCCAGCAGCCAAATCCCTAGGCCCTCTGGGGCCAACGTCCTGACTTTC CASSQIPRPSGANVLTF - - TRBJ2-6 TRBV5-1
TGCGCCAGCAGCTTGGGACAGGAGGCCACTGAAGCTTTCTTT CASSLGQEATEAFF - - TRBJ1-1 TRBV5-1
TGTGCCAGCAGCTTAGATCTGGACAGGGTCTCTGGCTACACCTTC CASSLDLDRVSGYTF - TRBD1 TRBJ1-2 TRBV7-2
TGTGCCAGCAGACTTGGACAGGACAATGAGCAGTTCTTC CASRLGQDNEQFF - TRBD1 TRBJ2-1 TRBV7-3
TGTGCCAGCAGCTCAAGGGCGGGGAACACCGGGGAGCTGTTTTTT CASSSRAGNTGELFF - - TRBJ2-2 TRBV3-1/TRBV3-2
TGTGCCAGCAGCTTAGGTCGGCAGGGAGGTAATGAAAAACTGTTTTTT CASSLGRQGGNEKLFF - - TRBJ1-4 TRBV13
TGCGCCAGCAGCCAAGAGGACAGGGTGGACGAGCAGTACTTC CASSQEDRVDEQYF - TRBD1 TRBJ2-7 TRBV4-1
TGTGCCAGTAGTCCCCATCGGACAGGGCCCTCCTACGAGCAGTACTTC CASSPHRTGPSYEQYF few TRBD1 TRBJ2-7 TRBV19
TGTGCCAGCTCACCAACCCCACAGTACATGAACACTGAAGCTTTCTTT CASSPTPQYMNTEAFF few - TRBJ1-1 TRBV18
TGTGCCATCAGACGGGACAGCGCGGAAAAACTGTTTTTT CAIRRDSAEKLFF - TRBD1 TRBJ1-4 TRBV10-3
TGTGCCTGGAGTGTAAAGGGCGGGGACCCCACAGATACGCAGTATTTT CAWSVKGGDPTDTQYF - - TRBJ2-3 TRBV30
TGTGCCAGCGCTGCATTTTCAATCAGGGGCACTGAAGCTTTCTTT CASAAFSIRGTEAFF - - TRBJ1-1 TRBV27
TGCGCCAGCAGTGAGAGGGGGTACTATGGCTACACCTTC CASSERGYYGYTF many - TRBJ1-2 TRBV10-1
TGTGCCAGCAGCGTAGACGGGAGTAGGGGAGATCAGCCCCAGCATTTT CASSVDGSRGDQPQHF - - TRBJ1-5 TRBV9
TGTGCCAGTAGTATAACCAGGGGAGATCAGCCCCAGCATTTT CASSITRGDQPQHF - - TRBJ1-5 TRBV19
TGTGCCAGCAGCTTGGTAGCGAACACCGGGGAGCTGTTTTTT CASSLVANTGELFF - - TRBJ2-2 TRBV5-4
TGTGCCAGCAACCCCAGCGGTCTGGGAGACTACACCTTC CASNPSGLGDYTF - - TRBJ1-2 TRBV7-2
TGTGCCAGCAGCCAATCTGGGGGAGGCTCCTACAATGAGCAGTTCTTC CASSQSGGGSYNEQFF - - TRBJ2-1 TRBV16
TGTGCCAGCAGTTTAGATACAGGGGGCTATGGCTACACCTTC CASSLDTGGYGYTF - TRBD1 TRBJ1-2 TRBV28
TGTGCCAGCAGCTTCCAGGATACGCAGTATTTT CASSFQDTQYF - - TRBJ2-3 TRBV5-4
TGTGCCAGCAGTTACTCGACTAGCGGGGGGCACACAGATACGCAGTATTTT CASSYSTSGGHTDTQYF once TRBD2 TRBJ2-3 TRBV6-2/TRBV6-3
TGTGCCAGCAGCTTAGTATTGTACAATGAGCAGTTCTTC CASSLVLYNEQFF few - TRBJ2-1 TRBV7-9
TGCGCCAGCAGCCAAGAGGGCAGTTTCTATGGCTACACCTTC CASSQEGSFYGYTF - - TRBJ1-2 TRBV4-3
TGTGCCAGCAGCCAAAGGGGGACAGGTGGGAACGAGCAGTACTTC CASSQRGTGGNEQYF - TRBD1 TRBJ2-7 TRBV3-1/TRBV3-2
TGTGCCAGCAGTGGACTTTGGGGGCAGAACACTGAAGCTTTCTTT CASSGLWGQNTEAFF - - TRBJ1-1 TRBV27
TGTGCCACCAGCAGAGCCCGGGAGTTTATCTACAATGAGCAGTTCTTC CATSRAREFIYNEQFF - - TRBJ2-1 TRBV15
TGTGCCAGCAGCTTAGGTGCGAGCGGGTCCACCTACGAGCAGTACTTC CASSLGASGSTYEQYF once - TRBJ2-7 TRBV7-2
TGTGCCAGCAGTTGGACAGGGTCCCCAGATACGCAGTATTTT CASSWTGSPDTQYF - TRBD1 TRBJ2-3 TRBV6-5
TGTGCCAGCAGACTACAGGGATCAGGAAACACCATATATTTT CASRLQGSGNTIYF - - TRBJ1-3 TRBV6-5
TGTGCCAGCAGCTTGGAACAGCTGAGCTCCTATAATTCACCCCTCCACTTT CASSLEQLSSYNSPLHF - - TRBJ1-6 TRBV5-5
TGTGCCAGCAGTTACTCGCAGGGGCGCGGCACTGAAGCTTTCTTT CASSYSQGRGTEAFF - - TRBJ1-1 TRBV6-5
TGTGCCAGCAATACAGGGGAGCATCAGCCCCAGCATTTT CASNTGEHQPQHF - TRBD1 TRBJ1-5 TRBV2
TGTGCCAGCAGCTACTCCGGGACAGGGGTTACGCAGTATTTT CASSYSGTGVTQYF - TRBD1 TRBJ2-3 TRBV11-3
TGTGCCAGCAGGCGGACAGGGGAAGGCGTGGGGCCCCAGCATTTT CASRRTGEGVGPQHF - TRBD1 TRBJ1-5 TRBV6-5
TGCGCCAGCAGTCCGGGGGGCCCGGCAGGGGAGCTGTTTTTT CASSPGGPAGELFF once - TRBJ2-2 TRBV5-1
TGTGCCAGCTCACCACGTCCAGCAACTAATGAAAAACTGTTTTTT CASSPRPATNEKLFF once - TRBJ1-4 TRBV18